The 24 T cell receptor beta chains below come from one sample, sequenced in a study of blood T cell repertoires in COVID-19. Measured with immunoSEQ multiplex PCR; TCRdb has only the in-frame clones, and not every one. This table has around 300,000 clones, 85% to 90% appearing once. The sequenced material came from peripheral blood. The source of these receptors is a woman aged 40 to 50 with COVID-19, enrolled during active disease.

The chain joins TRBV5-6 to TRBJ2-5, with TRBD1 as a possible D gene (6 bases). Germline assignment: CDR1 SGHDT and CDR2 YYEEEE. The ends were cut back, 4 bases at V and 2 bases at J, with 15 bases in the middle. This CDR3 contains 15 residues. The CDR3 nucleotides are TGTGCCAGCAGCCTCTACAGGGCACGGCAAGAGACCCAGTACTTC. Its protein product is CASSLYRARQETQYF.

A remark on this clone: Relative to the germline gene, one junction end is altered; a read error may explain this. V gene TRBV11-2 combines with J gene TRBJ2-2; D not certain. Germline V gene data show CDR1 as SGHAT and CDR2 as FQNNGV. The CDR3 runs 12 residues. CDR3 loop: CASTLTKRELFF. CDR3 DNA sequence: TGTGCCAGCACCTTAACCAAGCGGGAGCTGTTTTTT.

The V and J genes are TRBV6-4 and TRBJ1-2; TRBD1 is a possible D gene (5 bases). Trimming cost V 6 bases and J 1 base, with 12 bases left between them. This CDR3 has 14 residues. CDR1 MRHNA and CDR2 SNTAGT come from the germline V gene. The chain's CDR3 is CASRPSGGNYGYTF. CDR3 in DNA: TGTGCCAGCAGACCCTCGGGGGGTAACTATGGCTACACCTTC.

The rearrangement links TRBV5-1 to TRBJ1-2; 7 bases line up with TRBD1. The CDR3 is 13 amino acids. V was pared by 1 base and J by 5 bases, with 2 bases of the junction left unmatched. Germline CDR1 and CDR2: SGHRS and YFSETQ. Written as DNA, the CDR3 is TGCGCCAGCAGCTTGTCAGGGGGTTATGGCTACACCTTC. Translation: CASSLSGGYGYTF. The complete variable domain, with remaining parts taken from reference TRBV5-1 and TRBJ1-2, reads KAGVTQTPRYLIKTRGQQVTLSCSPISGHRSVSWYQQTPGQGLQFLFEYFSETQRNKGNFPGRFSGRQFSNSRSEMNVSTLELGDSALYLCASSLSGGYGYTFGSGTRLTVV.

There are a few counts of this clone. The genes are TRBV28 and TRBJ1-1; a possible D gene is TRBD1 (6 bases). The V gene's germline CDR1 is MDHEN and CDR2 SYDVKM. The CDR3 consists of 14 residues. The V end lost 5 bases, the J end lost 1 base, and 11 bases lay between the germline ends. The CDR3 loop is CASSLLGQNTEAFF. CDR3 DNA: TGTGCCAGCAGTCTCCTGGGACAGAACACTGAAGCTTTCTTT.

This clone was detected only a few times. This chain links TRBV15 with TRBJ2-7, with 7 bases identical to TRBD2. CDR1 is LNHNV, CDR2 YYDKDF, per germline (reference sequence). The V segment lost 7 bases and the J segment 0 bases; nucleotides outside the gene matches: 6. The CDR3 runs to 14 residues. The CDR3 bases are TGTGCCACCACCCCTCTAGCGGACTCCTACGAGCAGTACTTC. Translating it yields CATTPLADSYEQYF.

The V gene is TRBV5-1, the J gene TRBJ1-6; D may be TRBD1 (5 bases). The CDR3 is 14 amino acids. V was pared by 0 bases and J by 9 bases, with 10 bases between. CDR1 and CDR2 (germline): SGHRS, YFSETQ. The CDR3 DNA is TGCGCCAGCAGCTTGGGGCAGGGCCTTTCACCCCTCCACTTT. It is translated as CASSLGQGLSPLHF.

This chain uses TRBV7-2 with TRBJ2-7, with D possibly matching TRBD1 (5 bases). Germline V gene data show CDR1 as SGHTA and CDR2 as FQGNSA. The CDR3 has 13 residues. V was pared by 1 base and J by 6 bases, with 10 bases between. CDR3 coding DNA: TGTGCCAGCAGCTTAGACTCTAGGGGCGAGCAGTACTTC. Amino acids: CASSLDSRGEQYF.

The chain links TRBV9 to TRBJ1-5; D is undetermined. CDR3 length: 15 residues. Germline V gene lookup returns CDR1 SGDLS and CDR2 YYNGEE. With 0 bases removed from V and 7 bases from J, the gap between germline ends came to 14 bases. The CDR3 region is CASSVEGAAGQPQHF. In DNA, the CDR3 is TGTGCCAGCAGCGTAGAAGGAGCCGCGGGGCAGCCCCAGCATTTT.

V is TRBV7-2 and J is TRBJ2-7; D may be TRBD1 (6 bases). Trimming left V 3 bases short and J 9 bases short, with 12 bases between. Germline CDR1 and CDR2: SGHTA and FQGNSA. The CDR3 sequence is 12 residues long. Written as DNA, the CDR3 is TGTGCCAGCAGCTTGGACAGCATCGCGCAGTACTTC. This codes for CASSLDSIAQYF. Together with reference TRBV7-2 and TRBJ2-7, the CDR3 gives the full variable domain: GAGVSQSPSNKVTEKGKDVELRCDPISGHTALYWYRQSLGQGLEFLIYFQGNSAPDKSGLPSDRFSAERTGGSVSTLTIQRTQQEDSAVYLCASSLDSIAQYFGPGTRLTVT.

This chain connects TRBV19 to TRBJ2-1; 7 bases line up with TRBD1. Unmatched junction bases numbered 1, after V lost 2 bases and J lost 3 bases. Germline assignment: CDR1 LNHDA and CDR2 SQIVND (reference sequence). The CDR3 contains 14 residues. CDR3 coding DNA: TGTGCCAGTAGTATACAGGGGGTCTACAATGAGCAGTTCTTC. Translating gives CASSIQGVYNEQFF.

This clone was observed a single time. The rearrangement joins TRBV6-1 to TRBJ2-7; 9 bases match TRBD2. V shed 0 bases and J 4 bases; nucleotides not matched to a gene: 4. Germline CDR1 and CDR2: MNHNS and SASEGT. This CDR3 contains 15 residues. CDR3 region: CASSEAGTSLYEQYF. Here the CDR3 DNA reads TGTGCCAGCAGTGAAGCCGGGACTAGCCTTTACGAGCAGTACTTC.

The V and J genes are TRBV6-6 and TRBJ1-1; TRBD1 might be the D (6 bases). CDR1 and CDR2 from the germline V gene are MNHNY and SVGAGI (reference sequence). V lost 8 bases and J lost 2, with 12 bases in between. This CDR3 region has 13 residues. Here the CDR3 DNA reads TGTGCCAGCGTAACAGGGTTAAACACTGAAGCTTTCTTT. It translates to CASVTGLNTEAFF.

The chain links TRBV30 to TRBJ2-3; 8 bases fit TRBD2. V shed 0 bases, J shed 6 bases, and the junction held 17 bases outside the gene matches. The CDR3 consists of 18 residues. Looked up from germline, CDR1 is GTSNPN and CDR2 is SVGIG (reference sequence). The CDR3 DNA sequence: TGTGCCTGGAGTGTACTTTCACCCCATAGAGCGGGGGTCGATACGCAGTATTTT. Translated, it gives CAWSVLSPHRAGVDTQYF.

The chain has TRBV28 and TRBJ2-7; 9 bases are shared with TRBD1. This CDR3 comprises 13 residues. Trimming removed 8 bases from V and 9 bases from J; junction bases left unmatched: 11. The germline CDR1 and CDR2 sequences are MDHEN and SYDVKM. The CDR3 reads CASSDRGITAQYF. The DNA for the CDR3 is TGTGCCAGCTCGGACAGGGGAATTACGGCGCAGTACTTC. The entire variable domain, with the rest obtained from reference TRBV28 and TRBJ2-7, is as follows: DVKVTQSSRYLVKRTGEKVFLECVQDMDHENMFWYRQDPGLGLRLIYFSYDVKMKEKGDIPEGYSVSREKKERFSLILESASTNQTSMYLCASSDRGITAQYFGPGTRLTVT.

The chain combines TRBV5-4 with TRBJ2-3, with a weak D call TRBD1 (6 bases). Trimming pared 7 bases from V and 2 bases from J, leaving 8 bases between. The CDR3 covers 12 residues. Looked up from germline, CDR1 is SGHNT and CDR2 is YYREEE (reference sequence). CDR3 sequence: CASGQITDTQYF. The CDR3 bases are TGTGCCAGCGGACAGATCACAGATACGCAGTATTTT.

In nucleotides, the CDR3 is TGTGCCAGCAGCAGACCAGGGGCCATGGCCTACGAGCAGTACTTC. Encoded protein: CASSRPGAMAYEQYF. The chain couples TRBV5-4 to TRBJ2-7; a weak D match, TRBD1 (6 bases). V gave up 4 bases and J gave up 2 bases, with 16 bases separating them. CDR3 size: 15 residues. CDR1 SGHNT and CDR2 YYREEE come from the germline V gene (reference sequence).

This clone was found once. V is TRBV11-1 and J is TRBJ2-7; 9 bases are a match to TRBD1. V lost 5 bases and J lost 5; bases outside the gene matches: 4. Germline CDR1 SGHAT, CDR2 FQDESV (reference sequence). This CDR3 region has 13 residues. In nucleotides, the CDR3 is TGTGCCAGCAGCCCAAGGGACAGGGACGAGCAGTACTTC. This codes for CASSPRDRDEQYF.

In the case of this clone: This sample includes further DNA sequences coding for the same CDR3. This chain connects TRBV7-2 to TRBJ2-7; possibly TRBD1 for D (5 bases). The CDR3 runs to 15 residues. V lost 5 bases to trimming and J lost 2 bases, with 16 bases between them. The germline gives CDR1 SGHTA, CDR2 FQGNSA. CDR3 DNA sequence: TGTGCCAGCAGCCCCCCGGACACTGCTGCCTACGAGCAGTACTTC. Encoded protein: CASSPPDTAAYEQYF.

The rearrangement uses TRBV4-1 and TRBJ1-1, with D unclear. The germline CDR1 and CDR2 sequences are MGHRA and YSYEKL. The length of the CDR3 is 16 residues. Deletions cut 4 bases from V and 0 bases from J, with 15 bases between. This CDR3 is CASSRVRQDLNTEAFF. In nucleotides, the CDR3 is TGCGCCAGCAGCCGAGTCCGACAAGATCTGAACACTGAAGCTTTCTTT.

The chain uses TRBV6-6 and TRBJ2-5, with 7 bases aligning to TRBD1. This CDR3 contains 16 residues. Germline V gives CDR1 MNHNY, CDR2 SVGAGI (reference sequence). With 4 bases clipped from V and 1 base from J, the junction kept 9 bases outside the gene matches. Here the CDR3 DNA reads TGTGCCAGCAGTTGGTCGGGACAGACGCTCCAAGAGACCCAGTACTTC. It is translated as CASSWSGQTLQETQYF.

The genes are TRBV6-2 or TRBV6-3 and TRBJ1-5, with a weak D call TRBD1 (6 bases). Germline CDR1 is MNHEY and CDR2 is SVGEGT. Trimming stripped 5 bases from V and 7 bases from J, with 21 bases between. The CDR3 runs to 16 residues. CDR3 sequence (DNA): TGTGCCAGCAGTGATGGGGGGGGCGCGGCGGGGCAGCCCCAGCATTTT. Protein product: CASSDGGGAAGQPQHF.

This clone was counted once. The CDR3 loop reads CASSLETSRLIEQYF. The CDR3 region has the DNA TGTGCCAGCAGCTTAGAAACTAGCCGACTAATCGAGCAGTACTTC. The chain couples TRBV11-2 to TRBJ2-7; maybe TRBD2 (6 bases). Germline V gene data show CDR1 as SGHAT and CDR2 as FQNNGV. There are 15 residues in the CDR3. Trimming removed 0 bases from V and 6 bases from J, with 15 bases in between. Full variable domain (missing parts from reference TRBV11-2 and TRBJ2-7): EAGVAQSPRYKIIEKRQSVAFWCNPISGHATLYWYQQILGQGPKLLIQFQNNGVVDDSQLPKDRFSAERLKGVDSTLKIQPAKLEDSAVYLCASSLETSRLIEQYFGPGTRLTVT.

This sequence joins TRBV20-1 and TRBJ1-1, with D possibly matching TRBD1 (5 bases). Deletions cut 3 bases from V and 6 bases from J, with 14 bases between. Germline lookup yields CDR1 DFQATT and CDR2 SNEGSKA (reference sequence). This CDR3 is built from 13 residues. The DNA of the CDR3 is TGCAGTGCTAGTGCCAGGACGGGGGCTGAAGCTTTCTTT. Translation: CSASARTGAEAFF.